Included here is one TCR beta chain sequence, with context. Its antigen is undetermined. The CDR3 contains 16 residues. The germline V gene has CDR1 MGHRA and CDR2 YSYEKL. V trimming: 0 bases; J trimming: 3 bases; junction bases outside the gene matches: 7. These data are taken from a study of OX40 agonist ivuxolimab in advanced cancers. Study as a whole: At doses from 0.01 to 10 mg/kg, patients were given intravenous ivuxolimab every 2 weeks.

Some clones are missing from TCRdb's copy, which holds only in-frame ones; the method was immunoSEQ multiplex PCR. The data contain more than 50,000 clones, roughly four fifths of them singletons. Study-wide results and caveats: The expanded peripheral T cells' antigen specificity was not determined.

The input for sequencing was CD4+ or CD8+ T cells sorted from blood, taken in a trial of the OX40 agonist ivuxolimab. The TCR comes from an adult with an advanced solid tumor such as melanoma, head and neck, liver or kidney cancer. The chain uses TRBV4-1 and TRBJ1-1; TRBD1 agrees at 7 bases. Here the CDR3 reads CASSQETGRQDTEAFF. CDR3 in DNA: TGCGCCAGCAGCCAAGAGACAGGGAGGCAAGACACTGAAGCTTTCTTT.